The 18 T cell receptor beta chains below come from one sample, sequenced in a study of vaccination effects on CD4 cells after COVID-19. No antigen has been assigned to these receptors. TCRdb's table, derived via immunoSEQ multiplex PCR, lists solely in-frame clones and lacks some. Here the sample spans approximately 74,000 clones, 73% being singletons. Researchers isolated CD4+ T cells once around 11 days of culture had elapsed. Two doses of either BNT162b2 or mRNA-1273 were given to each participant. The sample in question was CD4+ T cells from PBMCs cultured without peptide, obtained after COVID-19 vaccination. Every receptor here comes from a human donor who received a COVID-19 vaccine.

The chain has TRBV9 and TRBJ2-5; D is perhaps TRBD1 (7 bases). V was trimmed by 0 bases and J by 2 bases, leaving 20 bases between them. The germline V gene has CDR1 SGDLS and CDR2 YYNGEE. This CDR3 comprises 18 residues. CDR3 in amino acids: CASSVGARGRLGQETQYF. The CDR3 nucleotides are TGTGCCAGCAGCGTAGGGGCCAGGGGGAGGCTGGGACAAGAGACCCAGTACTTC. The full variable domain, with the rest looked up from reference TRBV9 and TRBJ2-5, is DSGVTQTPKHLITATGQRVTLRCSPRSGDLSVYWYQQSLDQGLQFLIQYYNGEERAKGNILERFSAQQFPDLHSELNLSSLELGDSALYFCASSVGARGRLGQETQYFGPGTRLLVL.

The V call is TRBV24-1, the J call TRBJ2-6; no clear D gene. The CDR3 extends over 17 amino acids. Trimming removed 2 bases from V and 3 bases from J, with 13 bases in between. CDR1 and CDR2 from the germline V gene are KGHDR and SFDVKD. CDR3 amino acids: CATSDWLGTSGANVLTF. The CDR3 region has the DNA TGTGCCACCAGTGATTGGTTGGGTACAAGTGGGGCCAACGTCCTGACTTTC.

V usage is TRBV2 and J usage is TRBJ2-7, with D hard to call. Germline V gives CDR1 SNHLY, CDR2 FYNNEI. V lost 0 bases to trimming and J lost 2 bases, with 17 bases between them. The CDR3 totals 17 residues. CDR3 in amino acids: CASSEALFRFYTYEQYV. CDR3 DNA: TGTGCCAGCAGTGAAGCGTTATTCCGGTTCTACACCTACGAGCAGTACGTC.

The V call is TRBV9, the J call TRBJ1-6; tentative D call: TRBD1 (5 bases). The germline V gene has CDR1 SGDLS and CDR2 YYNGEE. There are 14 residues in the CDR3. V lost 4 bases and J lost 9, with 14 bases in between. The CDR3 sequence: CASSPGALSSPLHF. CDR3 nucleotides: TGTGCCAGCAGCCCCGGGGCCCTCAGTTCACCCCTCCACTTT.

The rearrangement links TRBV3-1 (or the pseudogene TRBV3-2) to TRBJ1-1, with a weak D call TRBD1 (6 bases). V was clipped by 10 bases and J by 0 bases, with 12 bases between them. The germline gives CDR1 LGHDT, CDR2 YNNKEL (reference sequence). The CDR3 covers 13 residues. The CDR3: CATAQGMNTEAFF. In DNA, the CDR3 is TGTGCCACAGCTCAGGGGATGAACACTGAAGCTTTCTTT.

The chain has TRBV5-1 and TRBJ2-5, with D maybe TRBD1 (5 bases). Germline CDR1 and CDR2: SGHRS and YFSETQ. This CDR3 spans 12 amino acids. Trimming stripped 0 bases from V and 7 bases from J, with 7 bases between. The CDR3 DNA sequence: TGCGCCAGCAGCTTGGACAGGTCGACCCAGTACTTC. This gives the protein CASSLDRSTQYF.

The J gene is TRBJ1-5, the V gene TRBV5-6; 7 bases align to TRBD1. The junction had 4 bases not matched to a gene; V was cut back by 4 bases and J by 6 bases. Germline V CDR1 and CDR2: SGHDT, YYEEEE. The CDR3 is made up of 13 amino acids. In DNA form, the CDR3 reads TGTGCCAGCAGCGCGGGACAGATTCAGCCCCAGCATTTT. It is translated as CASSAGQIQPQHF.

The chain links TRBV7-9 to TRBJ1-2; 7 nucleotides agree with TRBD1. The germline gives CDR1 SEHNR, CDR2 FQNEAQ (reference sequence). The CDR3 is 18 amino acids. Unmatched junction bases numbered 23, after V lost 8 bases and J lost 5 bases. Here the CDR3 DNA reads TGTGCCAGCCCAATCACAGGGGCAGGAAACTTTACCCCGTATGGCTACACCTTC. Protein: CASPITGAGNFTPYGYTF.

This sequence joins TRBV11-2 and TRBJ2-7; 9 positions match TRBD1. Trimming cost V 0 bases and J 4 bases; bases outside gene matches: 4. The CDR3 runs to 15 residues. CDR1 is SGHAT, CDR2 FQNNGV, per germline. CDR3 sequence (DNA): TGTGCCAGCAGCTTAGATTGGGACAGGGTGTACGAGCAGTACGTC. Translated: CASSLDWDRVYEQYV.

The chain has TRBV7-2 and TRBJ2-1, with D possibly TRBD2 on 6 matching bases. Trimming took 1 base from V and 7 from J, leaving 8 bases between them. Germline V CDR1 and CDR2: SGHTA, FQGNSA. The CDR3 length is 13 residues. The CDR3 is CASSLVAGNEQFF. The CDR3 bases are TGTGCCAGCAGCTTAGTCGCGGGGAATGAGCAGTTCTTC.

This rearrangement joins TRBV6-5 to TRBJ2-3, with a weak D call TRBD1 (5 bases). V lost 5 bases and J lost 0, with 9 bases in between. This CDR3 spans 14 amino acids. In germline, CDR1 is MNHEY, CDR2 SVGAGI. In DNA form, the CDR3 reads TGTGCCAGCAGTCCCAGGGTTAGCACAGATACGCAGTATTTT. It codes for CASSPRVSTDTQYF.

Worth noting for this clone: One end of the junction does not line up with germline, which may come from a read error. This chain links TRBV7-2 with TRBJ2-5; 7 nucleotides agree with TRBD2. This CDR3 contains 14 residues. From germline, CDR1 is SGHTA and CDR2 FQGNSA. As DNA, the CDR3 is TGTGCCAGCAGCTTAGCGGGAGGGCAAGAGGCCCAGTACTTC. Residues: CASSLAGGQEAQYF.

The chain is built from TRBV7-2 and TRBJ2-3; D unclear. The CDR3 length is 14 residues. The germline gives CDR1 SGHTA, CDR2 FQGNSA. The V gene lost 5 bases and the J gene lost 1 base, with 10 bases spanning the gap. CDR3 protein: CASSPKARTDTQYF. The CDR3 DNA sequence: TGTGCCAGCAGCCCCAAAGCACGCACAGATACGCAGTATTTT.

The V gene is TRBV19, the J gene TRBJ1-6; 11 nucleotides agree with TRBD1. The V gene's germline CDR1 is LNHDA and CDR2 SQIVND (reference sequence). Trimming took 6 bases from V and 7 from J; bases not matched to a gene: 2. The CDR3 is made up of 14 amino acids. In nucleotides, the CDR3 is TGTGCCAGTAGCTGGGACAGGGGGAATTCACCCCTCCACTTT. Residues: CASSWDRGNSPLHF. Using reference TRBV19 and TRBJ1-6 for the parts outside the CDR3, the full variable domain is DGGITQSPKYLFRKEGQNVTLSCEQNLNHDAMYWYRQDPGQGLRLIYYSQIVNDFQKGDIAEGYSVSREKKESFPLTVTSAQKNPTAFYLCASSWDRGNSPLHFGNGTRLTVT.

This clone was seen more than once but under ten times. J is TRBJ1-5 and V is TRBV6-1; D is undetermined. The CDR3 sequence is 16 residues long. Per germline, CDR1 MNHNS and CDR2 SASEGT. V was pared by 2 bases and J by 0 bases, with 11 bases between. The CDR3 DNA follows: TGTGCCAGCAGTGAAACTTCCGGGTTTAGCAATCAGCCCCAGCATTTT. Residues: CASSETSGFSNQPQHF.

This clone was found a few times. V and J are TRBV10-3 and TRBJ1-2, with D uncertain. Per germline, CDR1 ENHRY and CDR2 SYGVKD. The CDR3 contains 17 residues. The V end lost 4 bases, the J end lost 1 base, and 19 bases lay between the germline ends. DNA of the CDR3: TGTGCCATCAGTGGGCCCGGGTCCTCGATACTTAACTATGGCTACACCTTC. Its protein product is CAISGPGSSILNYGYTF.

This clone occurred a few times. The chain's CDR3 is CASSTGWQELFF. The CDR3 nucleotides are TGTGCCAGCAGTACAGGGTGGCAGGAGCTGTTTTTT. This chain joins TRBV6-5 and TRBJ2-2, with D possibly matching TRBD1 (6 bases). This CDR3 contains 12 residues. The germline V gene has CDR1 MNHEY and CDR2 SVGAGI. V lost 5 bases to trimming and J lost 10 bases, with 11 bases between them.

This sequence joins TRBV3-1 (or the pseudogene TRBV3-2) and TRBJ1-2; D is ambiguous. Trimming cost V 5 bases and J 4 bases, with 11 bases left between them. The CDR3 sequence is 13 residues long. The germline CDR1 and CDR2 sequences are LGHDT and YNNKEL (reference sequence). For the CDR3, the DNA is TGTGCCAGCAGCAGGACGTTGGCCTATGGCTACACCTTC. Its protein product is CASSRTLAYGYTF.